The entry that follows covers one T cell receptor beta chain sequence. These data are taken from a study of cytomegalovirus exposure and HLA in healthy donors. From germline, CDR1 is SGHVS and CDR2 FQNEAQ. The V and J ends lost 6 bases and 7 bases respectively, with 10 bases between them. This CDR3 is built from 12 residues. PCR employed 60 Vbeta and 13 Jbeta primers. Some clones are missing from TCRdb's copy, which holds only in-frame ones; the method was immunoSEQ multiplex PCR. The data show over 100,000 clones, over 65% seen once. The chain carries TRBV7-8 and TRBJ2-1; a possible D gene is TRBD2 (5 bases). Source material: PBMCs. The clonotype comes from a woman aged 40 to 50 in good health and CMV-seronegative. The CDR3 region is CASSRTRNEQFF. CDR3 in DNA: TGTGCCAGCAGTCGAACTAGGAATGAGCAGTTCTTC.